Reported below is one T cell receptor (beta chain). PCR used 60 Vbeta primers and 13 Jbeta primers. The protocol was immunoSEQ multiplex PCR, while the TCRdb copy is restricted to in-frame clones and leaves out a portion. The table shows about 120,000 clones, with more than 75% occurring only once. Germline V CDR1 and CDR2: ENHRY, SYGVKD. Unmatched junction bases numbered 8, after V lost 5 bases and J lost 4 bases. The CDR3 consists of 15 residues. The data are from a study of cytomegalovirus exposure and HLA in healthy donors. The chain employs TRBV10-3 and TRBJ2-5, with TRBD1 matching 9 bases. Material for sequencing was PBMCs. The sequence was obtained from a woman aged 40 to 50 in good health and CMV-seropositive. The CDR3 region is CAISTGTGIRETQYF. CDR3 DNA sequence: TGTGCCATCAGTACCGGGACAGGGATTCGAGAGACCCAGTACTTC.